These T cell receptor beta chains were read from a single sample in a study of blood T cell repertoires in COVID-19. Produced via immunoSEQ multiplex PCR; TCRdb's table is partial and in-frame only. This sample has 250,000 to 350,000 clones, with 90% found just once. Sequencing was done on a sample of PBMCs or T cells enriched from blood (not recorded which). The receptors stem from a woman aged 18-29 years with acute COVID-19. CDR3s include the opening cysteine and the closing phenylalanine or tryptophan. A D gene is named only where the DNA matches it firmly. Rows may omit the clone size; those that give it use once, few, many or a size class.

CDR3 length: 13
D gene: NA
clone size: NA
V gene: TRBV24-1
J gene: TRBJ2-1
CDR3 protein: CATSSRLAREQFF
CDR3 DNA: TGTGCCACCAGTTCTCGGCTAGCAAGAGAGCAGTTCTTC

CDR3 length: 16
D gene: TRBD1
clone size: NA
V gene: TRBV10-2
J gene: TRBJ2-7
CDR3 protein: CASSDLTGVPSYEQYF
CDR3 DNA: TGCGCCAGCAGTGACCTCACAGGGGTTCCCTCCTACGAGCAGTACTTC

CDR3 length: 17
D gene: TRBD1
clone size: NA
V gene: TRBV27
J gene: TRBJ2-2
CDR3 protein: CASSLEGQGMGPGELFF
CDR3 DNA: TGTGCCAGCAGTTTAGAAGGACAGGGAATGGGTCCCGGGGAGCTGTTTTTT

CDR3 length: 13
D gene: NA
clone size: NA
V gene: TRBV12-3/TRBV12-4
J gene: TRBJ1-1
CDR3 protein: CASTGGMNTEAFF
CDR3 DNA: TGTGCCAGCACAGGAGGAATGAACACTGAAGCTTTCTTT

CDR3 length: 15
D gene: NA
clone size: once
V gene: TRBV28
J gene: TRBJ1-3
CDR3 protein: CASSWGSLSGNTIYF
CDR3 DNA: TGTGCCAGCAGTTGGGGCAGTCTCTCTGGAAACACCATATATTTT

CDR3 length: 15
D gene: TRBD1
clone size: NA
V gene: TRBV5-1
J gene: TRBJ2-7
CDR3 protein: CASSDDRGPFYEQYF
CDR3 DNA: TGCGCCAGCAGCGACGACAGGGGGCCATTCTACGAGCAGTACTTC

CDR3 length: 17
D gene: TRBD2
clone size: NA
V gene: TRBV27
J gene: TRBJ2-1
CDR3 protein: CASSLWTGAGGPREQFF
CDR3 DNA: TGTGCCAGCAGTTTATGGACCGGGGCGGGAGGGCCGAGGGAGCAGTTCTTC

CDR3 length: 17
D gene: NA
clone size: NA
V gene: TRBV10-3
J gene: TRBJ1-1
CDR3 protein: CAISELATGIKEGEAFF
CDR3 DNA: TGTGCCATCAGTGAGTTGGCAACAGGGATTAAAGAGGGTGAAGCTTTCTTT

CDR3 length: 14
D gene: TRBD1
clone size: NA
V gene: TRBV6-5
J gene: TRBJ1-2
CDR3 protein: CASSLTGEWYGYTF
CDR3 DNA: TGTGCCAGCAGTTTGACAGGGGAATGGTATGGCTACACCTTC

CDR3 length: 16
D gene: NA
clone size: NA
V gene: TRBV7-6
J gene: TRBJ2-1
CDR3 protein: CASSLASGGTRNEQFF
CDR3 DNA: TGTGCCAGCAGCTTAGCGTCGGGGGGCACCCGCAATGAGCAGTTCTTC

CDR3 length: 18
D gene: NA
clone size: NA
V gene: TRBV19
J gene: TRBJ2-6
CDR3 protein: CASSIAPITGYGANVLTF
CDR3 DNA: TGTGCCAGTAGTATAGCCCCCATCACAGGTTATGGGGCCAACGTCCTGACTTTC

CDR3 length: 14
D gene: TRBD1
clone size: NA
V gene: TRBV11-2
J gene: TRBJ1-2
CDR3 protein: CASSLDRGRYGYTF
CDR3 DNA: TGTGCCAGCAGCTTAGACAGGGGGCGCTATGGCTACACCTTC

CDR3 length: 16
D gene: NA
clone size: NA
V gene: TRBV11-3
J gene: TRBJ1-1
CDR3 protein: CASSLFSVRKNTEAFF
CDR3 DNA: TGTGCCAGCAGCTTATTTTCGGTGAGGAAAAACACTGAAGCTTTCTTT

CDR3 length: 14
D gene: TRBD1
clone size: NA
V gene: TRBV28
J gene: TRBJ1-4
CDR3 protein: CATKQGDPGEKLFF
CDR3 DNA: TGTGCCACCAAGCAGGGGGACCCTGGGGAAAAACTGTTTTTT

CDR3 length: 13
D gene: NA
clone size: once
V gene: TRBV11-2
J gene: TRBJ1-2
CDR3 protein: CASSLDPGGGYTF
CDR3 DNA: TGTGCCAGCAGCTTAGATCCGGGTGGCGGCTACACCTTC

CDR3 length: 13
D gene: NA
clone size: NA
V gene: TRBV2
J gene: TRBJ2-1
CDR3 protein: CASIRDSLDEQFF
CDR3 DNA: TGTGCCAGCATACGGGACTCCTTAGATGAGCAGTTCTTC

CDR3 length: 15
D gene: TRBD1
clone size: NA
V gene: TRBV7-3
J gene: TRBJ1-2
CDR3 protein: CASSPGTGEDYGYTF
CDR3 DNA: TGTGCCAGCAGCCCCGGGACAGGGGAAGACTATGGCTACACCTTC

CDR3 length: 15
D gene: NA
clone size: once
V gene: TRBV27
J gene: TRBJ1-5
CDR3 protein: CASSLLGLVNQPQHF
CDR3 DNA: TGTGCCAGCAGTTTATTGGGACTTGTAAATCAGCCCCAGCATTTT

CDR3 length: 12
D gene: NA
clone size: NA
V gene: TRBV12-3/TRBV12-4
J gene: TRBJ1-5
CDR3 protein: CASSSSDRPQHF
CDR3 DNA: TGTGCCAGCAGTTCCTCAGACAGGCCCCAGCATTTT

CDR3 length: 14
D gene: TRBD1
clone size: NA
V gene: TRBV28
J gene: TRBJ1-4
CDR3 protein: CASSLTGGEEKLFF
CDR3 DNA: TGTGCCAGCAGTTTGACAGGGGGCGAAGAAAAACTGTTTTTT

CDR3 length: 11
D gene: NA
clone size: once
V gene: TRBV29-1
J gene: TRBJ1-2
CDR3 protein: CSVDGGYGYTF
CDR3 DNA: TGCAGCGTTGACGGAGGATATGGCTACACCTTC

CDR3 length: 16
D gene: NA
clone size: NA
V gene: TRBV7-8
J gene: TRBJ2-7
CDR3 protein: CASSSSGVKISYEQYF
CDR3 DNA: TGTGCCAGCAGCTCCTCGGGTGTGAAGATTTCCTACGAGCAGTACTTC